This TCR beta chain was captured in a study of metastatic and nonmetastatic thyroid tumors. The overall study: Blood and tumor or nodule tissue repertoires from malignant and benign thyroid patients were compared.

Study outcomes and limitations: Benign nodules reportedly had significantly lower TCR beta diversity than malignant thyroid tumors in blood and tumor.

Ahead of thyroid surgery, no patient had received treatment of any kind. The CDR3 extends over 16 amino acids. CDR1 LNHNV and CDR2 YYDKDF come from the germline V gene (reference sequence). J lost 4 bases, V lost 0 bases, and 4 bases had no gene match. Comments on this clone: What it recognizes is unknown.

Methods used by the authors: Between-group CDR3 differences, defined by clinicopathological status, yielded a distant-metastasis classifier for papillary thyroid cancer. With MiXCR, TCRdb called clones anew from the PCR reads. For this entry, the V and J calls and clone size follow TCRdb and not the study's own pipeline. The sample contains some 60,000 clones, just under 30% of which appear only once. The sample consisted of blood. The chain links TRBV15 to TRBJ2-1; 9 bases align to TRBD2. The origin of this receptor is a female donor with papillary thyroid cancer or a benign thyroid nodule (not recorded which). Some clones in this sample may be carry-over from other donors' samples. CDR3 nucleotide sequence: TGTGCCACCAGCAGAGATACGCTAGCGGGATACAATGAGCAGTTCTTC. Its protein product is CATSRDTLAGYNEQFF.